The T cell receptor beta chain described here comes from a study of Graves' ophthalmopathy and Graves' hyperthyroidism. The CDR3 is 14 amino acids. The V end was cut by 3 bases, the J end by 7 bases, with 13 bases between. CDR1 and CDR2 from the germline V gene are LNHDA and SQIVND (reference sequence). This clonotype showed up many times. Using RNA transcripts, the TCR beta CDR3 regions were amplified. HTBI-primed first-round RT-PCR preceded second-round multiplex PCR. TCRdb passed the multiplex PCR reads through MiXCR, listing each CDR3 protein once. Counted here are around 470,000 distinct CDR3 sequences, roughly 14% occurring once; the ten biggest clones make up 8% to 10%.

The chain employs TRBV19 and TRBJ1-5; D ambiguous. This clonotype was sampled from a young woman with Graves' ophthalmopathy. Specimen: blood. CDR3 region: CASSIGGIGQPQHF. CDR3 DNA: TGTGCCAGTAGTATTGGAGGGATAGGACAGCCCCAGCATTTT.